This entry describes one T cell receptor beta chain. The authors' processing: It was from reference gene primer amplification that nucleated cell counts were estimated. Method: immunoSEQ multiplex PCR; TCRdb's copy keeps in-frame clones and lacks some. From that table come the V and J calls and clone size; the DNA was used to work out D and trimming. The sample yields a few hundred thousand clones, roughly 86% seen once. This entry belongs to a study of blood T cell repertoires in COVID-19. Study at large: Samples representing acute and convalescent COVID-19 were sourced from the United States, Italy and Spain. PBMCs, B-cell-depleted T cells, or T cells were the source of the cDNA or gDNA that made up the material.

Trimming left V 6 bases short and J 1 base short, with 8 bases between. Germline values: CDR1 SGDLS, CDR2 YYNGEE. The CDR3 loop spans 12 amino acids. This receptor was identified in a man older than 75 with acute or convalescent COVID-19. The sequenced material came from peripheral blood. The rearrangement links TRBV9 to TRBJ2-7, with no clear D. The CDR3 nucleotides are TGTGCCAGCACCATCCCATCCTACGAGCAGTACTTC. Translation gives CASTIPSYEQYF.